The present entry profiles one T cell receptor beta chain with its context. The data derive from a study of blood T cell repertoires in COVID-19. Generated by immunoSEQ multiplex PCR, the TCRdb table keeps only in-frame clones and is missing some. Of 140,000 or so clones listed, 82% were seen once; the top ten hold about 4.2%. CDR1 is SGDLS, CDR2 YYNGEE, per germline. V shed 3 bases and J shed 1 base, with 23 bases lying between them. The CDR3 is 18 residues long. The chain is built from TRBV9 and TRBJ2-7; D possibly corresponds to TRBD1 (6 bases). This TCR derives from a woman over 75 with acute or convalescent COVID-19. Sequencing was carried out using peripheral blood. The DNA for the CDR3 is TGTGCCAGCAGCGCCGGCGTTCAGGGGTTCGGAACATCCTACGAGCAGTACTTC. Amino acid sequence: CASSAGVQGFGTSYEQYF.